The next 31 T cell receptor beta chains were all read from a single sample in a study of identical twins (dated by TCRdb to the mid-2010s). The library relied on 5' RACE. Sequenced using an Illumina HiSeq 2000. TCRdb reran the public reads through fastp at Q25 and MiXCR, keeping productive beta chains. Entries that share a CDR3 protein sequence are merged under the most common genes and DNA. This sample gives 200,000 to 300,000 distinct CDR3 sequences in total; 8% to 11% of them show up just once. Of the sample, more than 8.5% falls within the top ten clones. The sequencing sample was made of memory T cells sorted from blood. The cell subset or site label on this specimen signifies: CD45RO+ enriched T cells. These receptors were collected from a man aged 45 to 65 in good health.

Comments on this clonotype: Relative to the germline gene, one junction end is altered; a read error may explain this. The V and J genes are TRBV5-4 and TRBJ1-6, with D possibly matching TRBD1 (5 bases). CDR1 and CDR2 (germline): SGHNT, YYREEE (reference sequence). This CDR3 is 15 amino acids long. The CDR3 loop is CASSTSGPSNSPLLF. The CDR3 nucleotides read TGTGCCAGCAGCACTTCGGGACCGTCTAATTCACCCCTCCTCTTT.

The sample holds many counts of this clonotype. This chain connects TRBV7-2 to TRBJ2-2; D might be TRBD1 (5 bases). V shed 3 bases and J shed 4 bases, with 12 bases lying between them. The CDR3 is 15 amino acids. Germline lookup yields CDR1 SGHTA and CDR2 FQGNSA. The CDR3 bases are TGTGCCAGCAGCTTCGACAGACCACTCACCGGGGAGCTGTTTTTT. Residues: CASSFDRPLTGELFF.

The genes are TRBV7-2 and TRBJ2-7; 9 bases line up with TRBD2. CDR3 length: 15 amino acids. The V gene end was trimmed by 5 bases and the J gene end by 6 bases; junction bases not matched to a gene: 11. CDR1 and CDR2 from the germline V gene are SGHTA and FQGNSA. CDR3 sequence (DNA): TGTGCCAGCAGCCCAAAGAGCGGGGGGTTTGGCGAGCAGTACTTC. Protein: CASSPKSGGFGEQYF.

This clonotype was seen a few times. The rearrangement joins TRBV5-1 to TRBJ2-3; no clear D gene. This CDR3 has 13 amino acids. Germline-derived CDR1 and CDR2 are SGHRS and YFSETQ. V lost 5 bases and J lost 1, with 8 bases in between. CDR3 bases: TGCGCCAGCAGTCAGAAAGGCACAGATACGCAGTATTTT. This codes for CASSQKGTDTQYF.

The sample holds a few counts of this clonotype. V is TRBV20-1 and J is TRBJ2-2, with a tentative D call TRBD1 (7 bases). There are 15 residues in the CDR3. V lost 3 bases to trimming and J lost 4 bases, with 15 bases between them. Germline V lookup: CDR1 DFQATT, CDR2 SNEGSKA (reference sequence). The CDR3 region has the DNA TGCAGTGCTAGGGCGGGCAGGGGGGTCACCGGGGAGCTGTTTTTT. It translates to CSARAGRGVTGELFF.

This clonotype appeared many times. The J gene is TRBJ2-7, the V gene TRBV7-6; 11 bases agree with TRBD1. CDR3 size: 13 residues. The ends lost 6 bases at V and 6 bases at J; junction bases unmatched: 4. The germline V gene encodes CDR1 SGHVS and CDR2 FNYEAQ. In nucleotides, the CDR3 is TGTGCCAGCAGTCTAGGGACAGGGGGCGAGCAGTACTTC. Its protein product is CASSLGTGGEQYF.

The sample holds a few counts of this clonotype. J is TRBJ1-6 and V is TRBV25-1; TRBD1 is a possible D gene (6 bases). Trimming took off 3 bases at V and 8 bases at J, with 14 bases between the two ends. The CDR3 sequence is 15 residues long. The germline V gene has CDR1 MGHDK and CDR2 SYGVNS. The CDR3 DNA reads as TGTGCCAGCAGTGATACGAGGGGGTTGGATTCACCCCTCCACTTT. Translating gives CASSDTRGLDSPLHF.

This clonotype was counted only a few times. The chain recombines TRBV20-1 with TRBJ1-1; 7 nucleotides line up with TRBD1. Germline V gives CDR1 DFQATT, CDR2 SNEGSKA (reference sequence). The CDR3 sequence is 13 residues long. V lost 6 bases, J lost 7 bases, and 11 bases stayed unmatched. The CDR3 sequence is CSAHQQGMVEAFF. The CDR3 DNA follows: TGCAGTGCCCACCAACAGGGGATGGTTGAAGCTTTCTTT.

This sequence joins TRBV3-1 and TRBJ2-3; maybe TRBD2 (5 bases). The V gene's germline CDR1 is LGHDT and CDR2 YNNKEL (reference sequence). CDR3 length: 13 residues. V was shortened by 5 bases and J by 5 bases, with 11 bases between the two germline ends. The CDR3, as DNA: TGTGCCAGCAGCTTTGACCGGGGAGATACGCAGTATTTT. Encoded protein: CASSFDRGDTQYF.

This clonotype has at least ten counts. The V call is TRBV5-1, the J call TRBJ2-5; 9 bases line up with TRBD1. The germline gives CDR1 SGHRS, CDR2 YFSETQ. V lost 2 bases, J lost 4 bases, and 6 bases stayed unmatched. This CDR3 has 15 amino acids. The DNA of the CDR3 is TGCGCCAGCAGCTTCGACAGGGGGTGGGGAGAGACCCAGTACTTC. Translating gives CASSFDRGWGETQYF.

This clonotype was counted ten times or more. This rearrangement joins TRBV20-1 to TRBJ2-7, with 8 nucleotides matching TRBD2. Germline V gene sequence: CDR1 DFQATT, CDR2 SNEGSKA (reference sequence). CDR3 size: 16 residues. V dropped 7 bases and J dropped 5; count of bases not matched to a gene: 19. The chain's CDR3 is CSGSRDGRGRGNEQYF. DNA for the CDR3: TGCAGTGGGTCAAGGGACGGGAGGGGCCGCGGGAACGAGCAGTACTTC.

The chain couples TRBV20-1 to TRBJ2-7; 7 bases are a match to TRBD1. CDR3 length: 13 residues. In germline, CDR1 is DFQATT, CDR2 SNEGSKA (reference sequence). The V segment lost 4 bases and the J segment 2 bases; nucleotides outside the gene matches: 5. The CDR3, as DNA: TGCAGTGCTACCCGACAGGGCCCCTACGAGCAGTACTTC. Its translation is CSATRQGPYEQYF.

In its sample, this clonotype was seen a few times. The gene calls are TRBV12-3 or TRBV12-4 and TRBJ1-5; unclear D gene. This CDR3 region has 13 residues. V gave up 5 bases and J gave up 2 bases, with 7 bases separating them. CDR3 sequence reads: CASSKDRNQPQHF. CDR3 coding DNA: TGTGCCAGCAGTAAGGACCGCAATCAGCCCCAGCATTTT.

This clonotype came up a few times. V gene TRBV10-3 combines with J gene TRBJ2-1; 10 bases align to TRBD1. Germline V gene data show CDR1 as ENHRY and CDR2 as SYGVKD. The CDR3 length is 18 residues. Losses at the gene ends were 0 bases for V and 4 bases for J; bases not matched to a gene: 9. The CDR3 loop is CAISESMDRGYGYNEQFF. The CDR3 DNA follows: TGTGCCATCAGTGAGTCGATGGACAGGGGGTACGGATACAATGAGCAGTTCTTC.

The chain employs TRBV29-1 and TRBJ1-1; D is unresolved. The CDR3 extends over 11 amino acids. V gave up 7 bases and J gave up 3 bases, with 9 bases separating them. From germline, CDR1 is SQVTM and CDR2 ANQGSEA. DNA of the CDR3: TGCAGCGGGAGCAGACACACTGAAGCTTTCTTT. This codes for CSGSRHTEAFF.

This clonotype was recorded a few times. The chain employs TRBV5-4 and TRBJ2-4, with 9 bases fitting TRBD1. This CDR3 has 11 amino acids. Germline V gives CDR1 SGHNT, CDR2 YYREEE (reference sequence). The J segment lost 16 bases and the V segment lost 4 bases, leaving 6 bases of the junction unmatched. CDR3 region: CASSPGQGLYF. CDR3 sequence (DNA): TGTGCCAGCAGCCCCGGACAGGGGTTATACTTC.

The sample holds a few counts of this clonotype. V gene TRBV20-1 combines with J gene TRBJ2-7, with D possibly called TRBD1 or TRBD2 (6 bases each). The CDR3 contains 14 residues. In germline, CDR1 is DFQATT, CDR2 SNEGSKA (reference sequence). Trimming took off 6 bases at V and 2 bases at J, with 17 bases between the two ends. The CDR3 DNA reads as TGCAGTGCCGGGGGCACCCCTGTCCCCTACGAGCAGTACTTC. Protein sequence: CSAGGTPVPYEQYF.

The chain is built from TRBV28 and TRBJ1-2; perhaps TRBD1 as D (6 bases). The CDR3 contains 15 residues. V was trimmed by 5 bases and J by 6 bases, leaving 19 bases between them. CDR1 is MDHEN, CDR2 SYDVKM, per germline. CDR3 in DNA: TGTGCCAGCAGTCCTATGGCCGGGGGCAATAATGGCTACACCTTC. It specifies CASSPMAGGNNGYTF.

The chain has TRBV5-1 and TRBJ1-5, with 7 bases aligning to TRBD1. Germline lookup yields CDR1 SGHRS and CDR2 YFSETQ. The CDR3 has 14 residues. V gave up 4 bases and J gave up 4 bases; unmatched junction bases: 5. This CDR3 reads CASSLGTENQPQHF. In DNA form, the CDR3 reads TGCGCCAGCAGCCTAGGGACAGAAAATCAGCCCCAGCATTTT.

The gene calls are TRBV29-1 and TRBJ2-5; 8 nucleotides align to TRBD1. This CDR3 is built from 14 residues. Germline values: CDR1 SQVTM, CDR2 ANQGSEA. With V trimmed by 4 bases and J by 0 bases, 4 bases remained unmatched. DNA for the CDR3: TGCAGCGTTGGGACAGGGAGTCACCAAGAGACCCAGTACTTC. Translated: CSVGTGSHQETQYF. Complete variable domain (other parts from reference TRBV29-1 and TRBJ2-5): SAVISQKPSRDICQRGTSLTIQCQVDSQVTMMFWYRQQPGQSLTLIATANQGSEATYESGFVIDKFPISRPNLTFSTLTVSNMSPEDSSIYLCSVGTGSHQETQYFGPGTRLLVL.

This clonotype was observed a handful of times. The genes are TRBV4-1 and TRBJ2-1, with TRBD2 identical over 10 bases. Germline lookup yields CDR1 MGHRA and CDR2 YSYEKL. V was clipped by 2 bases and J by 3 bases; unmatched bases: 4. The CDR3 has 16 amino acids. CDR3 DNA: TGCGCCAGCAGCCAATCCCGGACTAGCGGCTACAATGAGCAGTTCTTC. Its translation: CASSQSRTSGYNEQFF.

The chain has TRBV20-1 and TRBJ1-4; D perhaps matches TRBD1 (5 bases). Per the germline V gene, CDR1 is DFQATT and CDR2 is SNEGSKA (reference sequence). The V gene lost 4 bases and the J gene lost 0 bases, with 18 bases spanning the gap. The CDR3 contains 17 residues. CDR3 sequence (DNA): TGCAGTGCTAATGGGCGAGGGGCCTTTGCAACTAATGAAAAACTGTTTTTT. It translates to CSANGRGAFATNEKLFF.

The gene calls are TRBV18 and TRBJ1-2, with a weak D call TRBD1 (5 bases). V was trimmed by 2 bases and J by 8 bases, leaving 6 bases between them. Germline V gene lookup returns CDR1 KGHSH and CDR2 LQKENI. The CDR3 totals 11 residues. Here the CDR3 DNA reads TGTGCCAGCTCACCAGGGGACGGCTACACCTTC. Residues: CASSPGDGYTF.

In its sample, this clonotype was seen many times. This CDR3 is CATSRVPRRQGNNEQFF. CDR3 sequence (DNA): TGTGCCACCAGCAGAGTACCTAGGAGACAGGGAAACAATGAGCAGTTCTTC. The chain uses TRBV15 and TRBJ2-1; 7 bases match TRBD1. The CDR3 runs 17 residues. CDR1 is LNHNV and CDR2 is YYDKDF in the germline V gene (reference sequence). With 1 base clipped from V and 5 bases from J, the junction kept 11 bases outside the gene matches.

In this sample, this clonotype turned up a few times. This chain connects TRBV29-1 to TRBJ2-1; TRBD2 agrees at 13 bases. Germline CDR1 and CDR2: SQVTM and ANQGSEA. V lost 6 bases, J lost 5 bases, and 10 bases stayed unmatched. The CDR3 runs 16 residues. This CDR3 is CSVSGLAGAIDNEQFF. The CDR3 region has the DNA TGCAGCGTGTCCGGACTAGCGGGAGCTATAGACAATGAGCAGTTCTTC.

This clonotype has a handful of counts. The chain is built from TRBV15 and TRBJ2-2; perhaps TRBD1 as D (6 bases). V was trimmed by 8 bases and J by 4 bases, leaving 11 bases between them. CDR3 length equals 13 residues. CDR1 and CDR2 (germline): LNHNV, YYDKDF (reference sequence). CDR3 loop: CATEQGSTGELFF. The CDR3 DNA reads as TGTGCCACCGAACAGGGAAGCACCGGGGAGCTGTTTTTT.

This chain connects TRBV20-1 to TRBJ2-3; 9 bases match TRBD2. The CDR3 loop spans 14 amino acids. V gave up 5 bases and J gave up 2 bases; unmatched junction bases: 5. Germline CDR1 and CDR2: DFQATT and SNEGSKA (reference sequence). CDR3 DNA: TGCAGTGCTTTGCGGGGGGGAAACACAGATACGCAGTATTTT. This translates into CSALRGGNTDTQYF.

The sample holds many counts of this clonotype. This chain joins TRBV4-1 and TRBJ1-6, with D perhaps TRBD1 (6 bases). Trimming took off 0 bases at V and 9 bases at J, with 12 bases between the two ends. The CDR3 totals 15 residues. The germline CDR1 and CDR2 sequences are MGHRA and YSYEKL. As DNA, the CDR3 is TGCGCCAGCAGCCAAGAAGGGACACTCACTTCACCCCTCCACTTT. It yields the protein CASSQEGTLTSPLHF.

This clonotype was recorded a few times. The chain uses TRBV28 and TRBJ1-2; the D is unclear. V shed 3 bases and J shed 2 bases, with 13 bases lying between them. The CDR3 totals 15 residues. Germline CDR1 MDHEN, CDR2 SYDVKM. CDR3 sequence (DNA): TGTGCCAGCAGTTTGTTAGTACTGCAGAACTATGGCTACACCTTC. Encoded protein: CASSLLVLQNYGYTF.

The rearrangement links TRBV7-9 to TRBJ2-3; 7 nucleotides line up with TRBD2. Germline V gives CDR1 SEHNR, CDR2 FQNEAQ (reference sequence). The CDR3 has 14 residues. With V trimmed by 3 bases and J by 5 bases, 5 bases remained unmatched. CDR3 sequence reads: CASSFAGAGDTQYF. The CDR3 region has the DNA TGTGCCAGCAGCTTCGCGGGAGCCGGAGATACGCAGTATTTT.

J is TRBJ2-1 and V is TRBV7-3; 11 bases agree with TRBD2. V shed 5 bases and J 3 bases; nucleotides not matched to a gene: 3. The CDR3 extends over 15 amino acids. Germline lookup yields CDR1 SGHTA and CDR2 FQGTGA. The CDR3: CASSTLAGGYNEQFF. In nucleotides, the CDR3 is TGTGCCAGCAGCACCCTAGCGGGAGGCTACAATGAGCAGTTCTTC. Looking up the rest from reference TRBV7-3 and TRBJ2-1 gives the full variable domain: GAGVSQTPSNKVTEKGKYVELRCDPISGHTALYWYRQSLGQGPEFLIYFQGTGAADDSGLPNDRFFAVRPEGSVSTLKIQRTERGDSAVYLCASSTLAGGYNEQFFGPGTRLTVL.